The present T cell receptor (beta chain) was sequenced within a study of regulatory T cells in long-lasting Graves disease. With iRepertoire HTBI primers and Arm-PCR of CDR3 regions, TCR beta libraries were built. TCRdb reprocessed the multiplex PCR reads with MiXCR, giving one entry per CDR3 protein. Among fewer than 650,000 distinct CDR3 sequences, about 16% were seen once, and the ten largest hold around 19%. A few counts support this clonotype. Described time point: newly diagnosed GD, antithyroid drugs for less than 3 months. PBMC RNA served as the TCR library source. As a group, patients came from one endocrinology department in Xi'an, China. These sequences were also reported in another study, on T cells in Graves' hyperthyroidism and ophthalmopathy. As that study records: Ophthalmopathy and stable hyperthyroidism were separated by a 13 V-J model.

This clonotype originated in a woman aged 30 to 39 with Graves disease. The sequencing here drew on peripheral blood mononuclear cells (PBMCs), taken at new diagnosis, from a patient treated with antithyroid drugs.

The CDR3 reads CASSLGRTAPSDGYTF. In nucleotides, the CDR3 is TGTGCCAGCAGCTTAGGTCGGACCGCGCCGAGCGATGGCTACACCTTC. The chain recombines TRBV7-8 with TRBJ1-2; no clear D. CDR1 and CDR2 from the germline V gene are SGHVS and FQNEAQ. Trimming took 1 base from V and 6 from J, leaving 18 bases between them. The CDR3 has 16 amino acids.